The 13 T cell receptor beta chains given below trace back to one sample, sequenced in a study of T cell changes during pregnancy in multiple sclerosis (dated by TCRdb to about 2019). The library was made by the immunoSEQ multiplex PCR assay. This is the immuneACCESS table as TCRdb keeps it, with only in-frame sequences that have V and J called. A part of the clones is gone; compared with another copy, unresolved V genes explain less than half, and the rest is unexplained. This sample comprises roughly 41,000 clones, around 94% of them detected only once. Approximately 1.7% of the sample comes from the top ten. The specimen comprised peripheral blood, sampled in the third trimester of pregnancy. These receptors came from a female donor with multiple sclerosis, enrolled in a pregnancy study.

Points on this clone: At one end, the junction sequence differs from germline, possibly due to a read error. V usage is TRBV7-7 and J usage is TRBJ2-2; 10 bases match TRBD2. The germline gives CDR1 SSHAT, CDR2 FNYEAQ (reference sequence). The CDR3 sequence is 14 residues long. DNA of the CDR3: TGTGCTAGCACTCCAGCGGGAGGGCCCGGGGAGCTGTTTTTT. Its translation is CASTPAGGPGELFF.

This clone has just one count. This chain links TRBV7-2 with TRBJ2-1; D unresolved. The V gene lost 1 base and the J gene lost 0 bases, with 7 bases spanning the gap. The CDR3 runs 15 residues. The germline CDR1 and CDR2 sequences are SGHTA and FQGNSA. CDR3 DNA sequence: TGTGCCAGCAGCTTAGATCCGAGCTCCTACAATGAGCAGTTCTTC. Protein: CASSLDPSSYNEQFF. Full variable domain (remainder filled in from reference TRBV7-2 and TRBJ2-1): GAGVSQSPSNKVTEKGKDVELRCDPISGHTALYWYRQSLGQGLEFLIYFQGNSAPDKSGLPSDRFSAERTGGSVSTLTIQRTQQEDSAVYLCASSLDPSSYNEQFFGPGTRLTVL.

The V and J genes are TRBV11-1 and TRBJ1-1, with 10 bases matching TRBD1. The V and J ends lost 4 bases and 6 bases, in that order; junction bases with no gene match: 8. Per germline, CDR1 SGHAT and CDR2 FQDESV (reference sequence). The CDR3 has 15 amino acids. The CDR3 loop is CASSSLAGTGAEAFF. CDR3 nucleotide sequence: TGTGCCAGCAGCTCCTTAGCCGGGACAGGGGCTGAAGCTTTCTTT. Full variable domain (outside the CDR3, taken from reference TRBV11-1 and TRBJ1-1): EAEVAQSPRYKITEKSQAVAFWCDPISGHATLYWYRQILGQGPELLVQFQDESVVDDSQLPKDRFSAERLKGVDSTLKIQPAELGDSAMYLCASSSLAGTGAEAFFGQGTRLTVV.

The chain has TRBV7-3 and TRBJ2-7; D might be TRBD2 (6 bases). The germline V gene has CDR1 SGHTA and CDR2 FQGTGA. This CDR3 is built from 13 residues. Trimming removed 5 bases at V and 6 bases at J, with 14 bases between. CDR3 loop: CASSPTSWSEQYF. As DNA, the CDR3 is TGTGCCAGCAGCCCGACTAGTTGGTCCGAGCAGTACTTC.

The chain is built from TRBV18 and TRBJ1-5; 9 bases map to TRBD1. Per germline, CDR1 KGHSH and CDR2 LQKENI. V lost 5 bases to trimming and J lost 7 bases; unmatched junction nucleotides: 6. CDR3 size: 14 residues. The CDR3 nucleotides are TGTGCCAGCTCAGCACAGGGGGCACAGCAGCCCCAGCATTTT. Translation gives CASSAQGAQQPQHF.

The chain combines TRBV6-5 with TRBJ2-7; D might be TRBD2 (6 bases). Germline assignment: CDR1 MNHEY and CDR2 SVGAGI. The V gene lost 2 bases and the J gene lost 6 bases, with 11 bases spanning the gap. The CDR3 has 13 amino acids. CDR3 sequence reads: CASSYQGLSEQYF. The CDR3 DNA reads TGTGCCAGCAGTTACCAGGGACTCTCCGAGCAGTACTTC.

This chain links TRBV27 with TRBJ1-2, with D unresolved. CDR3 length: 15 amino acids. Germline lookup yields CDR1 MNHEY and CDR2 SMNVEV (reference sequence). Between the trimmed V and J ends, which lost 1 base and 8 bases, there was a span of 17 bases. This CDR3 reads CASSLYLGGLDGYTF. The CDR3 region has the DNA TGTGCCAGCAGTTTATATCTTGGAGGGTTAGACGGCTACACCTTC.

The rearrangement uses TRBV4-1 and TRBJ2-1; D uncertain. In germline, CDR1 is MGHRA, CDR2 YSYEKL. Trimming left V 0 bases short and J 0 bases short, with 9 bases between. The CDR3 spans 16 residues. The CDR3 nucleotides are TGCGCCAGCAGCCAAGAGGCCTACAGCTCCTACAATGAGCAGTTCTTC. It translates to CASSQEAYSSYNEQFF.

This chain uses TRBV28 with TRBJ1-6; 8 bases map to TRBD1. The trim removed 1 base at V and 9 bases at J, leaving 14 bases unmatched. The CDR3 is 18 amino acids. CDR1 is MDHEN and CDR2 is SYDVKM in the germline V gene. The CDR3 reads CASSLSSGQGISSSPLHF. The CDR3 DNA reads as TGTGCCAGCAGTTTATCTAGCGGACAGGGTATTTCGTCTTCACCCCTCCACTTT.

V gene TRBV6-5 combines with J gene TRBJ1-2, with 7 bases identical to TRBD1. This CDR3 spans 14 amino acids. The germline V gene has CDR1 MNHEY and CDR2 SVGAGI. The ends lost 0 bases at V and 9 bases at J; junction bases unmatched: 7. In nucleotides, the CDR3 is TGTGCCAGCAGTTACTCCCGCAGACAGGGCAGCTACACCTTC. Residues: CASSYSRRQGSYTF.

This sequence joins TRBV7-9 and TRBJ1-6; D is unclear. The CDR3 contains 14 residues. V was clipped by 2 bases and J by 11 bases, with 13 bases between them. Per germline, CDR1 SEHNR and CDR2 FQNEAQ (reference sequence). The CDR3 here is CASSLTGSRTPLHF. CDR3 coding DNA: TGTGCCAGCAGCTTAACGGGGTCGCGGACACCCCTCCACTTT.

CDR3 coding DNA: TGTGCCTGGAGGATCCCAAAGCGGGGGGTCGCGAACACTGAAGCTTTCTTT. This translates into CAWRIPKRGVANTEAFF. This chain connects TRBV30 to TRBJ1-1, with D perhaps matching TRBD1 (5 bases). The CDR3 runs to 17 residues. Germline CDR1 reads GTSNPN; CDR2 reads SVGIG (reference sequence). V was trimmed by 3 bases and J by 1 base, leaving 21 bases between them. The whole variable domain, filled in from reference TRBV30 and TRBJ1-1, reads SQTIHQWPATLVQPVGSPLSLECTVEGTSNPNLYWYRQAAGRGLQLLFYSVGIGQISSEVPQNLSASRPQDRQFILSSKKLLLSDSGFYLCAWRIPKRGVANTEAFFGQGTRLTVV.

This chain links TRBV6-6 with TRBJ2-7; tentative D call: TRBD1 (6 bases). There are 14 residues in the CDR3. The germline V gene has CDR1 MNHNY and CDR2 SVGAGI (reference sequence). V lost 0 bases and J 3 bases, leaving 9 bases between the germline ends. The CDR3 DNA reads TGTGCCAGCAGTTACTCAGGACAGAACTACGAGCAGTACTTC. This codes for CASSYSGQNYEQYF.